Presented here are 2 T cell receptor beta chains from one specimen sequenced in a study of cytomegalovirus exposure and HLA in healthy donors. Use of 60 Vbeta and 13 Jbeta primers characterized the PCR. Some clones are missing from TCRdb's copy, which holds only in-frame ones; the method was immunoSEQ multiplex PCR. The sample has just over 150,000 clones; about three quarters are singletons. The specimen sequenced was PBMCs. These receptors came from a woman aged 25-40 years in good health and CMV-seronegative.

This rearrangement joins TRBV2 to TRBJ1-4; no clear D gene. Trimming took 7 bases from V and 8 from J, leaving 14 bases between them. The germline V gene has CDR1 SNHLY and CDR2 FYNNEI. CDR3 length: 13 amino acids. CDR3 residues: CASIAQSIEKLFF. The CDR3 nucleotides are TGTGCCAGCATCGCACAGAGTATAGAAAAACTGTTTTTT. The whole variable domain, filled in from reference TRBV2 and TRBJ1-4, reads EPEVTQTPSHQVTQMGQEVILRCVPISNHLYFYWYRQILGQKVEFLVSFYNNEISEKSEIFDDQFSVERPDGSNFTLKIRSTKLEDSAMYFCASIAQSIEKLFFGSGTQLSVL.

This clone has only one observation. This chain joins TRBV7-9 and TRBJ1-2; 9 positions match TRBD1. The CDR3 length is 15 residues. Looked up from germline, CDR1 is SEHNR and CDR2 is FQNEAQ (reference sequence). With V trimmed by 8 bases and J by 8 bases, 15 bases remained unmatched. The CDR3 spells CASATGGATSGGYTF. The CDR3 region has the DNA TGTGCCAGCGCAACAGGGGGCGCAACCTCCGGCGGCTACACCTTC.